Included here is one T cell receptor (beta chain) sequence, with context. The antigen is undetermined. Clones were read by immunoSEQ multiplex PCR, and TCRdb kept only the in-frame ones, dropping some. The sample records roughly 100,000 clones, approximately 88% being singletons. The data stem from a study of T cell responses to AZD1222 COVID-19 vaccine. Study at large: Samples with a second dose at about 4 or about 12 weeks were pooled together.

Study outcomes and limitations: It was only a handful of AZD1222 recipients who were seropositive at baseline. Unmutated variant regions are reportedly the target of nearly half of TCRs that are spike-specific.

The CDR3 is 16 residues long. Germline lookup yields CDR1 MNHEY and CDR2 SMNVEV (reference sequence). Trimming left V 0 bases short and J 5 bases short, with 15 bases between. The sequence came from an adult in good health. The chain has TRBV27 and TRBJ2-3; D may be TRBD2 (5 bases). This material consisted of peripheral blood, taken on day 0 of AZD1222 vaccination. The chain's CDR3 is CASSLSLLVELDTQYF. The CDR3 nucleotides read TGTGCCAGCAGTTTATCCCTACTAGTTGAATTAGATACGCAGTATTTT.